Listed below are T cell receptor beta chains from one sample, sequenced in a study of response to subunit inactivated influenza vaccine. TCRdb re-called the RT-PCR reads through MiXCR, storing one row per CDR3 protein. Of some 640,000 distinct CDR3 sequences in the sample, approximately 14% are singletons; the top ten hold around 6.5%. This specimen was PBMCs from blood, taken 14 to 15 days before vaccination. The source of these receptors is a man aged 50-59 years who received an inactivated influenza vaccine. CDR3s include the opening cysteine and the closing phenylalanine or tryptophan. A D gene is named only where the DNA matches it firmly. Expanded clones are given a class, and other clones once, few, many or no size at all.

D gene	J gene	clone size	V gene	CDR3 DNA	CDR3 protein
TRBD2	TRBJ2-1	once	TRBV2	TGTGCCAGCACCGGACTAGCGTATAAAGAGCAGTTCTTC	CASTGLAYKEQFF
-	TRBJ1-2	few	TRBV24-1	TGTGCCACCAGTGACGAGAGACCCGGCAGGGGCTACACCTTC	CATSDERPGRGYTF
-	TRBJ2-3	few	TRBV7-2	TGTGCCAGCAGCTTAGCGTCAGGTGCAGATACGCAGTATTTT	CASSLASGADTQYF
TRBD2	TRBJ2-1	-	TRBV7-2	TGTGCCAGCAGCTTAGCGCTCGGCGGGGGGGCGTTCAATGAGCAGTTCTTC	CASSLALGGGAFNEQFF
TRBD1	TRBJ1-4	many	TRBV5-1	TGCGCCAGCAGCCTCGGACAGGGGGCAACTAATGAAAAACTGTTTTTT	CASSLGQGATNEKLFF
-	TRBJ2-2	many	TRBV11-2	TGTGCCAGCAGCTTAGAGGCCAGCCCCACCGGGGAGCTGTTTTTT	CASSLEASPTGELFF
-	TRBJ2-1	-	TRBV6-1	TGTGCCAGCAGTCCAACAGGGTCAAGGTACAATGAGCAGTTCTTC	CASSPTGSRYNEQFF
-	TRBJ1-1	many	TRBV7-9	TGTGCCAGCAGCTTTAGTCCCGGGACGGGGAACACTGAAGCTTTCTTT	CASSFSPGTGNTEAFF
-	TRBJ1-2	-	TRBV10-3	TGTGCCATCAGTGAGAGAGCCGACTCCTATGGCTACACCTTC	CAISERADSYGYTF
-	TRBJ2-3	-	TRBV5-6	TGTGCCAGCAGCTGGGGGGACAAATTTACAGATACGCAGTATTTT	CASSWGDKFTDTQYF
TRBD1	TRBJ2-7	few	TRBV5-8	TGTGCCAGCAGCAAAAAGAACAGGGGGACCTACGAGCAGTACTTC	CASSKKNRGTYEQYF
TRBD1	TRBJ2-7	-	TRBV5-1	TGCGCCAGCAGCTTGGATGGGACAGGGGCCTACGAGCAGTACTTC	CASSLDGTGAYEQYF
-	TRBJ2-3	few	TRBV6-2/TRBV6-3	TGTGCCAGCAGTTCGCCGGACCCCCCAGGCGCAGATACGCAGTATTTT	CASSSPDPPGADTQYF